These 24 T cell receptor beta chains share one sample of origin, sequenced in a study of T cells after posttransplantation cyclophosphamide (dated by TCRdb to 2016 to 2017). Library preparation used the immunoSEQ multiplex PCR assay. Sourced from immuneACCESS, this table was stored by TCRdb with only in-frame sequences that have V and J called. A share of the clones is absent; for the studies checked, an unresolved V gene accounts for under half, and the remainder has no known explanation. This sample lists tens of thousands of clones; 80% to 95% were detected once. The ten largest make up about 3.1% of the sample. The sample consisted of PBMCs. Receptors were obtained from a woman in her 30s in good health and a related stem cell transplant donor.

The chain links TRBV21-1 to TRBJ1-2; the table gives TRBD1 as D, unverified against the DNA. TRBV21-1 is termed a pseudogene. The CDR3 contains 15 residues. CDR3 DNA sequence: TGTGCCAGCAGCAAAGCCGGGACAGGGAACTATGGCTACACCTTC. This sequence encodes CASSKAGTGNYGYTF.

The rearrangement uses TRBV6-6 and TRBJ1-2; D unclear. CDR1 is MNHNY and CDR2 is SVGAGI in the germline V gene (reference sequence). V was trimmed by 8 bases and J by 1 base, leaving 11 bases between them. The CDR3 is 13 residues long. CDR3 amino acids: CASFAELNYGYTF. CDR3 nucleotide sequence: TGTGCCAGCTTCGCGGAACTTAACTATGGCTACACCTTC.

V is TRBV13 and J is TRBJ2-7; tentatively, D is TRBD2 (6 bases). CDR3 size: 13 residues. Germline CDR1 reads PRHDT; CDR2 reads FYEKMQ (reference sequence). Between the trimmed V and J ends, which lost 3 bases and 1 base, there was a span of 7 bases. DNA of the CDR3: TGTGCCAGCAGCTTTCGGGGGTCCTACGAGCAGTACTTC. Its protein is CASSFRGSYEQYF.

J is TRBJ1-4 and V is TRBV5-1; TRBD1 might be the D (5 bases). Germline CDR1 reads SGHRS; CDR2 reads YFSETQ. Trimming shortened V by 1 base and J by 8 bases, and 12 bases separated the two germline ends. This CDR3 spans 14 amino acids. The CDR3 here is CASSLSGFGEKLFF. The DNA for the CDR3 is TGCGCCAGCAGCTTGTCAGGGTTTGGCGAAAAACTGTTTTTT.

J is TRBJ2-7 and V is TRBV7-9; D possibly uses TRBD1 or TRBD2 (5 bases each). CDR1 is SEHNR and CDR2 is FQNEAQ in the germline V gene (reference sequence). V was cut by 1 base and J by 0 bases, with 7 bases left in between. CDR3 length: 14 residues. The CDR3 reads CASSLEGSSYEQYF. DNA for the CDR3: TGTGCCAGCAGCTTAGAGGGGAGCTCCTACGAGCAGTACTTC.

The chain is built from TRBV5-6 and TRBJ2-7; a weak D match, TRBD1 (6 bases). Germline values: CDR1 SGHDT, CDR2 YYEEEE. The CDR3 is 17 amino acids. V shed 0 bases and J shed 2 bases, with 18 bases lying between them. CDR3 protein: CASSLEVSGAPTYEQYF. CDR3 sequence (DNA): TGTGCCAGCAGCTTGGAGGTTTCAGGGGCGCCCACCTACGAGCAGTACTTC.

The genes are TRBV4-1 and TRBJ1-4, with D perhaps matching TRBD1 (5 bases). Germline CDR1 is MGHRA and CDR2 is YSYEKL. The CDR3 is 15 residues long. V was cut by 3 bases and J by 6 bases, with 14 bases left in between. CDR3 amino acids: CASSHRGTGDEKLFF. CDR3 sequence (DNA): TGCGCCAGCAGCCACCGGGGGACGGGAGATGAAAAACTGTTTTTT.

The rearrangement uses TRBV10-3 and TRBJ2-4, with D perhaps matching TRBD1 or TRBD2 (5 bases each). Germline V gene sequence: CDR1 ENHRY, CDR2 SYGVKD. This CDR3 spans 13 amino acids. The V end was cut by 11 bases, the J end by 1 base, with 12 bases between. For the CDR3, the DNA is TGTGCCCCCGAAGGGGAGGCCAAAAACATTCAGTACTTC. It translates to CAPEGEAKNIQYF.

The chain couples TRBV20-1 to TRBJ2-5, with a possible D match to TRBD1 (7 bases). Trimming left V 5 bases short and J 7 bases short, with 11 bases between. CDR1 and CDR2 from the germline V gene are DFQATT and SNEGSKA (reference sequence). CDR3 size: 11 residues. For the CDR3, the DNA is TGCAGTGCTGGAGGGGGCGGGACCCAGTACTTC. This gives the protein CSAGGGGTQYF.

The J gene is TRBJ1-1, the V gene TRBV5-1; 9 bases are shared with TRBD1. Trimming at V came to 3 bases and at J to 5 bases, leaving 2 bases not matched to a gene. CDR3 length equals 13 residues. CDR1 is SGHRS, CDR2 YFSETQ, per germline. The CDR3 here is CASSWDRETEAFF. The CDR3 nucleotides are TGCGCCAGCAGCTGGGACAGGGAGACTGAAGCTTTCTTT.

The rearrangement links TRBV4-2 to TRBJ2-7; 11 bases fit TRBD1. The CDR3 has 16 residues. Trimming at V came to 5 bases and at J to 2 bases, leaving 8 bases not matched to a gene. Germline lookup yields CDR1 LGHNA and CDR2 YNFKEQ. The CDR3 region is CASSDGTGGLTYEQYF. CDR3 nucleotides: TGTGCCAGCAGCGACGGGACAGGGGGACTAACCTACGAGCAGTACTTC.

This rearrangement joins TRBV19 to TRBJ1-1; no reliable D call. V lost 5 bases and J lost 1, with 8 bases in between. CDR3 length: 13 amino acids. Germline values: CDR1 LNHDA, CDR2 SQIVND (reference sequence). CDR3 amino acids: CASSFGGNTEAFF. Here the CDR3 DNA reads TGTGCCAGTAGTTTTGGCGGGAACACTGAAGCTTTCTTT.

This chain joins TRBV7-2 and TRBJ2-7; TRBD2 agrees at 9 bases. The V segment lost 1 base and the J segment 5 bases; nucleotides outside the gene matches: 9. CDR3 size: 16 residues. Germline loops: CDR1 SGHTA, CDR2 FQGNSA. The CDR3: CASSLVGGGALNEQYF. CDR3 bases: TGTGCCAGCAGCTTAGTCGGCGGGGGGGCGCTTAACGAGCAGTACTTC.

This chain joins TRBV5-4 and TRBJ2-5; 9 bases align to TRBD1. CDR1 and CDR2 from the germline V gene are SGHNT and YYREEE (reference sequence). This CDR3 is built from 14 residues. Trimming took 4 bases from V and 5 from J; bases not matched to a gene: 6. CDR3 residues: CASSPGQGRETQYF. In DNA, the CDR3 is TGTGCCAGCAGCCCCGGACAGGGGCGGGAGACCCAGTACTTC.

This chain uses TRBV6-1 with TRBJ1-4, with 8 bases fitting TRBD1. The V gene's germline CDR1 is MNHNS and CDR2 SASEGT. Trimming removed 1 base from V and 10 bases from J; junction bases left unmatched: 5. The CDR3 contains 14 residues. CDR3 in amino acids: CASSEGTGSRKLFF. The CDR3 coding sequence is TGTGCCAGCAGTGAAGGGACAGGGAGTAGAAAACTGTTTTTT.

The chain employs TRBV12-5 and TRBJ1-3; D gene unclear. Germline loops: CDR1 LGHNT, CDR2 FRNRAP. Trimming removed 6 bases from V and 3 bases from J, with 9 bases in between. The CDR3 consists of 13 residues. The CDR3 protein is CASGSGVGNTIYF. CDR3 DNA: TGTGCTAGTGGGAGCGGGGTTGGAAACACCATATATTTT.

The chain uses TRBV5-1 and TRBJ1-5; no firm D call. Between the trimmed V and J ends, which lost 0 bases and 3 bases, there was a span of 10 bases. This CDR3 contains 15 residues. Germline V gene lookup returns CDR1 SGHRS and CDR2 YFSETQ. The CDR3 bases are TGCGCCAGCAGCTTGGAAGGGTTCGCCAATCAGCCCCAGCATTTT. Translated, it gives CASSLEGFANQPQHF.

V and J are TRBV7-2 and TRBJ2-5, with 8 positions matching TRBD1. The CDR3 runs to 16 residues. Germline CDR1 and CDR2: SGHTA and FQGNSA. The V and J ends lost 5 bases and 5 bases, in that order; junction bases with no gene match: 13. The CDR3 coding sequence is TGTGCCAGCAGCAAGACAGGGGCGTGGACAAAGGAGACCCAGTACTTC. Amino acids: CASSKTGAWTKETQYF.

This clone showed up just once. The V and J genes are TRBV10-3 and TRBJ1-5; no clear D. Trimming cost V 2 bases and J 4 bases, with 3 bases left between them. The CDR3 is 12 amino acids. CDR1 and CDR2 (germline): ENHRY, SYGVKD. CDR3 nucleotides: TGTGCCATCAGTGAGATAAATCAGCCCCAGCATTTT. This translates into CAISEINQPQHF.

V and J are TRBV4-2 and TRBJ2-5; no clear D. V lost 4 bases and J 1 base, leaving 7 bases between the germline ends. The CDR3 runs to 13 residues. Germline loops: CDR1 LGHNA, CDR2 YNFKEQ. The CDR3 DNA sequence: TGTGCCAGCAGCCCTCGGACCCAAGAGACCCAGTACTTC. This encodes CASSPRTQETQYF.

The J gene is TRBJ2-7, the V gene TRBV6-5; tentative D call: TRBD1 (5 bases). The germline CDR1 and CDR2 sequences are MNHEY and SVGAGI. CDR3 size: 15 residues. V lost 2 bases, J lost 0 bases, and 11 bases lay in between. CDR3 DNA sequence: TGTGCCAGCAGTTACGCTCGGCAGGGCTCCTACGAGCAGTACTTC. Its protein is CASSYARQGSYEQYF.

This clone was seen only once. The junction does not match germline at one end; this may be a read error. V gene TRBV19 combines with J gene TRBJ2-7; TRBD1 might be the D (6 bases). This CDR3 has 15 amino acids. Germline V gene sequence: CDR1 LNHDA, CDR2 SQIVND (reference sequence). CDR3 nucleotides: TGTGCCAGTAGTATGACCGGGACACCCTCCGACGAGCAGTACTTC. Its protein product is CASSMTGTPSDEQYF.

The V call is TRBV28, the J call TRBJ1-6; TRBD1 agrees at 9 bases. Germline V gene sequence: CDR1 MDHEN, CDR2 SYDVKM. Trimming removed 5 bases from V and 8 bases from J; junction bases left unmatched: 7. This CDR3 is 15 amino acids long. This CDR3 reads CASSAPGQGYSPLHF. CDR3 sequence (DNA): TGTGCCAGCAGTGCCCCGGGACAGGGATATTCACCCCTCCACTTT.

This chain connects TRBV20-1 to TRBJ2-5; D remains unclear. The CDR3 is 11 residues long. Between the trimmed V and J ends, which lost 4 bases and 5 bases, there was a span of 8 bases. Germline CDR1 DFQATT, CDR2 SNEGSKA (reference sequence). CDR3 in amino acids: CSATSSETQYF. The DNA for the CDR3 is TGCAGTGCTACATCCTCGGAGACCCAGTACTTC.